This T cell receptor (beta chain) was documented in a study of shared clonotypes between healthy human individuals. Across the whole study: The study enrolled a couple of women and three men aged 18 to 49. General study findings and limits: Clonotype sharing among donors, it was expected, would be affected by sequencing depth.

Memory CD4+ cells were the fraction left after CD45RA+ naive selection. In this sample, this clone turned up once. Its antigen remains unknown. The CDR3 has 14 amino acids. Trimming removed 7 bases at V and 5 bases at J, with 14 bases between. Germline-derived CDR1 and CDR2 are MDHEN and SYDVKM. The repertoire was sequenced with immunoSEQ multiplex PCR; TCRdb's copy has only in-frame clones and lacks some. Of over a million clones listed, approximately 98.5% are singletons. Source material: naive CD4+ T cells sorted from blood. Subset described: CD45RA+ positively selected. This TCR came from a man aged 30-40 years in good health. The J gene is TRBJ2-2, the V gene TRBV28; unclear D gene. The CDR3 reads CASTPRVGTGELFF. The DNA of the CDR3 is TGTGCCAGCACCCCGCGAGTTGGGACCGGGGAGCTGTTTTTT. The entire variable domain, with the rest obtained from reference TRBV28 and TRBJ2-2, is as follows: DVKVTQSSRYLVKRTGEKVFLECVQDMDHENMFWYRQDPGLGLRLIYFSYDVKMKEKGDIPEGYSVSREKKERFSLILESASTNQTSMYLCASTPRVGTGELFFGEGSRLTVL.